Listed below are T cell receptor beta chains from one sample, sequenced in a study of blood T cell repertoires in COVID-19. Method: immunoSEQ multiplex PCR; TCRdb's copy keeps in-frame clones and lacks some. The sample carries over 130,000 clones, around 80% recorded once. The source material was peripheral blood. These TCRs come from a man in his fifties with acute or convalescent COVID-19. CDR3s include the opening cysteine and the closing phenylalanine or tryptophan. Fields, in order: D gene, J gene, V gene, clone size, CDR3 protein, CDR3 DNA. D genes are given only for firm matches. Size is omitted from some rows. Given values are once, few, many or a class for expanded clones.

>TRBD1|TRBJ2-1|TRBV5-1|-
CASSPGQGAFYNEQFF
TGCGCCAGCAGCCCAGGACAGGGGGCGTTCTACAATGAGCAGTTCTTC
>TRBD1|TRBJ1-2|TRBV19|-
CASSRTRIRDSLRGGYTF
TGTGCCAGTAGTAGAACTCGCATCCGGGACAGCCTGAGGGGCGGCTACACCTTC
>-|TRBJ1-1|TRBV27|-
CASKEVMNTEAFF
TGTGCCAGCAAGGAGGTGATGAACACTGAAGCTTTCTTT
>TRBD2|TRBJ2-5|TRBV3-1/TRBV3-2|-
CASSLGLAETQYF
TGTGCCAGCAGCCTGGGACTAGCAGAGACCCAGTACTTC
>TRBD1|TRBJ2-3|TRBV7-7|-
CASSLLGQGSDTQYF
TGTGCCAGCAGCCTGCTCGGACAGGGGTCAGATACGCAGTATTTT
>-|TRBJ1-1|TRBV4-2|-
CASSQDGRGANTEAFF
TGTGCCAGCAGCCAAGACGGCAGGGGAGCGAACACTGAAGCTTTCTTT
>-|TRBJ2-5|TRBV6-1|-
CASSDNRAQETQYF
TGTGCCAGCAGTGATAACAGGGCCCAAGAGACCCAGTACTTC
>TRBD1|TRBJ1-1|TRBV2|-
CASSGDRGVTEAFF
TGTGCCAGCAGTGGAGACAGGGGCGTCACTGAAGCTTTCTTT
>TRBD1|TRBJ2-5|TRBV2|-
CASQVDRGRETQYF
TGTGCCAGCCAGGTGGACAGGGGGCGGGAGACCCAGTACTTC
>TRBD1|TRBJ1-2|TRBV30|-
CAWKLTGAAGYTF
TGTGCCTGGAAACTAACAGGGGCGGCTGGCTACACCTTC
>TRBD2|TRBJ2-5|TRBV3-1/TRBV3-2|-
CASSQGRWGGETQYF
TGTGCCAGCAGCCAGGGGCGTTGGGGGGGAGAGACCCAGTACTTC
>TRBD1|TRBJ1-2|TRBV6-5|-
CASKTGGAGYTF
TGTGCCAGCAAGACAGGGGGCGCGGGCTACACCTTC
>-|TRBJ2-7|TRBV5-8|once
CASPGSEQYF
TGTGCCAGCCCCGGTTCCGAGCAGTACTTC
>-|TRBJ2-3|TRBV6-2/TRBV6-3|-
CASSPGTDTQYF
TGTGCCAGCAGTCCCGGGACAGATACGCAGTATTTT
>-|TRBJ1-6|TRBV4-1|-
CASSQELTGLRPLHF
TGCGCCAGCAGCCAAGAACTTACAGGGCTTAGGCCCCTCCACTTT
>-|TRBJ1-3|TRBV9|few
CASSPLEVSGNTIYF
TGTGCCAGCAGCCCCCTGGAGGTTTCTGGAAACACCATATATTTT
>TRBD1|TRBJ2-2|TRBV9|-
CASSVTGANTGELFF
TGTGCCAGCAGCGTTACAGGGGCCAACACCGGGGAGCTGTTTTTT
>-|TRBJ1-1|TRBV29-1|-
CSVEVAGLLNTEAFF
TGCAGCGTTGAAGTAGCGGGGTTGTTGAACACTGAAGCTTTCTTT
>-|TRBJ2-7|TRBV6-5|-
CASRLRDSTYEQYF
TGTGCCAGCAGGCTCCGGGACTCGACCTACGAGCAGTACTTC
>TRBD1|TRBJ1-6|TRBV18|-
CASSPRTGGNSPLHF
TGTGCCAGCTCACCCCGGACAGGGGGGAATTCACCCCTCCACTTT
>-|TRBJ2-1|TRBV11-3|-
CASSEEGQSGSEQFF
TGTGCCAGCAGCGAGGAGGGACAGTCAGGTTCCGAGCAGTTCTTC
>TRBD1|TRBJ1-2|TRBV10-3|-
CAIKDRTTNYGYTF
TGTGCCATCAAGGACAGGACGACTAACTATGGCTACACCTTC
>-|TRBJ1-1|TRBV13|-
CASGLPNTEAFF
TGTGCCAGCGGACTGCCAAACACTGAAGCTTTCTTT
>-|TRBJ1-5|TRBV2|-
CASSEAEVSNQPQHF
TGTGCCAGCAGTGAGGCGGAAGTTAGCAATCAGCCCCAGCATTTT
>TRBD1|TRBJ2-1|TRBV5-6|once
CASSPGGHEQFF
TGTGCCAGCAGCCCAGGGGGTCATGAGCAGTTCTTC